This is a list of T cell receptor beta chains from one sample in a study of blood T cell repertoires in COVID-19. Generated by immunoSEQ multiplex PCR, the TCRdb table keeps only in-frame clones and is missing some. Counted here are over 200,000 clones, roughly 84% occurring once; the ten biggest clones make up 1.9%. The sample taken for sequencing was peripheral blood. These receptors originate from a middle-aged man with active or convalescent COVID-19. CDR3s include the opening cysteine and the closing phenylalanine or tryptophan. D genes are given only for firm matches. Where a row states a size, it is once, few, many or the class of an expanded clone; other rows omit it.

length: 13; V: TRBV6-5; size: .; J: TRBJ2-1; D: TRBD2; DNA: TGTGCCAGCAGTATGGGGGGGAGCAATGAGCAGTTCTTC; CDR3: CASSMGGSNEQFF
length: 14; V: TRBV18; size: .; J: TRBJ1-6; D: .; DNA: TGTGCCAGCTCACCACAGGAGGGGAGGACACCCCTCCACTTT; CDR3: CASSPQEGRTPLHF
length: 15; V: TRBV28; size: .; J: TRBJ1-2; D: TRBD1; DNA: TGTGCCAGCAGCTCCTACAGGGGTACGGACTATGGCTACACCTTC; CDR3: CASSSYRGTDYGYTF
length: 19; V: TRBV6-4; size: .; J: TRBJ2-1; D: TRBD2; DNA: TGTGCCAGCAGGCCTAGCGGGAGGGACTTAGATAGCTCCTACAATGAGCAGTTCTTC; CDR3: CASRPSGRDLDSSYNEQFF
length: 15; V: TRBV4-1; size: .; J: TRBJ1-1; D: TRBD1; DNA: TGCGCCAGCAGCCAAAACTCGGGACAGTCATATGAAGCTTTCTTT; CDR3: CASSQNSGQSYEAFF
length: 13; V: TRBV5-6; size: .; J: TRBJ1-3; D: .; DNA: TGTGCCAGCAGCTTGGAACAAGGAAACACCATATATTTT; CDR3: CASSLEQGNTIYF
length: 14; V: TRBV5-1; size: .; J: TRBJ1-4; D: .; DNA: TGCGCCAGCAGCTTCACAGGTTCGGGTGAAAAACTGTTTTTT; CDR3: CASSFTGSGEKLFF
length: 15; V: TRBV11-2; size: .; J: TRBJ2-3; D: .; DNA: TGTGCCAGCAGCTCACCTGCGCAGGATAAAGATACGCAGTATTTT; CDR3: CASSSPAQDKDTQYF
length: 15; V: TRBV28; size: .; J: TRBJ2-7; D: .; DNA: TGTGCCAGCAGCACACAGGGCTCCGGAAACTACGAGCAGTACTTC; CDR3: CASSTQGSGNYEQYF
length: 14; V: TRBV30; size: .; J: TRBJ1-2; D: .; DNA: TGTGCCTGGAGTGTACTCAGGGGCCAGGGTGGCTACACCTTC; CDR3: CAWSVLRGQGGYTF
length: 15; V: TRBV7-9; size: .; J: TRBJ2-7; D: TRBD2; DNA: TGTGCCAGCAGCTCTGGACTAGCGGACTCCTACGAGCAGTACTTC; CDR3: CASSSGLADSYEQYF
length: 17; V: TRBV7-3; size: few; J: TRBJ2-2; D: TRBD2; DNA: TGTGCCAGCAGCTTAACGGGACTAATTGATAACACCGGGGAGCTGTTTTTT; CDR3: CASSLTGLIDNTGELFF
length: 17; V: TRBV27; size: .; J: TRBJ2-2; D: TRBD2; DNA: TGTGCCAGCAGTACCTACGAAGGGAGGGCGGACACCGGGGAGCTGTTTTTT; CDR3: CASSTYEGRADTGELFF